Shown below are 22 T cell receptor beta chains from a single sample sequenced in a study of cytomegalovirus exposure and HLA in healthy donors. TCRdb keeps only in-frame clones here, not all; method: immunoSEQ multiplex PCR. The table includes some 270,000 clones, approximately 83% detected once. Sequencing used PBMCs. The receptor source for this set is a woman aged 18-29 years in good health and CMV-seronegative.

This chain joins TRBV18 and TRBJ1-2; D unresolved. In germline, CDR1 is KGHSH, CDR2 LQKENI. Trimming shortened V by 3 bases and J by 1 base, and 9 bases separated the two germline ends. CDR3 size: 14 residues. DNA for the CDR3: TGTGCCAGCTCACCGGAAGGGAGTAACTATGGCTACACCTTC. Protein product: CASSPEGSNYGYTF.

V is TRBV7-3 and J is TRBJ2-2; TRBD1 matches 9 bases. Trimming removed 2 bases from V and 5 bases from J; junction bases left unmatched: 6. The germline gives CDR1 SGHTA, CDR2 FQGTGA. The CDR3 sequence is 16 residues long. DNA of the CDR3: TGTGCCAGCAGCTTATCACAGGGGGCGCGTACCGGGGAGCTGTTTTTT. Translated, it gives CASSLSQGARTGELFF.

This chain joins TRBV6-1 and TRBJ1-4, with unresolved D. The V gene's germline CDR1 is MNHNS and CDR2 SASEGT. V was pared by 0 bases and J by 1 base, with 6 bases between. This CDR3 region has 15 residues. The CDR3 DNA sequence: TGTGCCAGCAGTGAAGCGCCGGGAACTAATGAAAAACTGTTTTTT. Encoded protein: CASSEAPGTNEKLFF.

This clone was counted a single time. This chain joins TRBV6-5 and TRBJ1-5; 11 bases are shared with TRBD1. The CDR3 covers 15 residues. V trimming: 5 bases; J trimming: 6 bases; junction bases outside the gene matches: 6. CDR1 and CDR2 from the germline V gene are MNHEY and SVGAGI. CDR3 in amino acids: CASSTGTGGTQPQHF. The CDR3 region has the DNA TGTGCCAGCAGTACCGGGACAGGGGGTACTCAGCCCCAGCATTTT.

The V and J genes are TRBV2 and TRBJ2-3, with D tentatively TRBD1 (5 bases). CDR1 and CDR2 from the germline V gene are SNHLY and FYNNEI. This CDR3 has 14 residues. The germline V and J ends were trimmed by 6 bases and 4 bases, with 14 bases remaining between them. The CDR3 region is CASRATAGPDTQYF. The CDR3 DNA reads as TGTGCCAGCAGGGCGACTGCAGGGCCAGATACGCAGTATTTT.

On this clone: This same CDR3 is encoded by further DNA sequences in the sample. This chain links TRBV30 with TRBJ1-5; no clear D. V was pared by 0 bases and J by 7 bases, with 7 bases between. The germline V gene has CDR1 GTSNPN and CDR2 SVGIG (reference sequence). The CDR3 length is 12 residues. The CDR3 loop is CAWSVPEQPQHF. The CDR3 DNA sequence: TGTGCCTGGAGTGTCCCCGAGCAGCCCCAGCATTTT.

The CDR3, as DNA: TGCGCCAGCAGGTCAGGGGACGGAGGTGAAAAACTGTTTTTT. Translating gives CASRSGDGGEKLFF. The chain joins TRBV5-1 to TRBJ1-4; a weak D match, TRBD1 (6 bases). Germline CDR1 SGHRS, CDR2 YFSETQ. The CDR3 loop spans 14 amino acids. V was trimmed by 5 bases and J by 7 bases, leaving 15 bases between them.

The chain recombines TRBV29-1 with TRBJ2-7, with 8 positions matching TRBD1. J lost 6 bases, V lost 3 bases, and 7 bases had no gene match. Germline V gives CDR1 SQVTM, CDR2 ANQGSEA. The CDR3 length is 13 residues. CDR3 protein: CSVDSAGGSEQYF. In DNA, the CDR3 is TGCAGCGTTGATTCGGCAGGGGGCAGCGAGCAGTACTTC.

The V and J genes are TRBV21-1 and TRBJ1-1. TRBV21-1 is a pseudogene. This CDR3 region has 14 residues. This chain's CDR3 is CASSPRGRGTEAFF. The CDR3 nucleotides read TGTGCCAGCAGTCCTAGGGGGAGGGGGACTGAAGCTTTCTTT.

The rearrangement uses TRBV5-1 and TRBJ1-3; 7 bases are a match to TRBD1. Looked up from germline, CDR1 is SGHRS and CDR2 is YFSETQ. J was trimmed by 0 bases and V by 5 bases; bases with no gene match: 8. The CDR3 runs 16 residues. The CDR3 nucleotides are TGCGCCAGCAGTCCAACAGGGGCGAGCTCTGGAAACACCATATATTTT. This sequence encodes CASSPTGASSGNTIYF.

The V gene is TRBV25-1, the J gene TRBJ2-7, with 12 nucleotides matching TRBD2. The CDR3 runs to 18 residues. Germline CDR1 is MGHDK and CDR2 is SYGVNS. After removal of 1 base from V and 4 bases from J, the junction contained 11 bases not matched to a gene. The CDR3, as DNA: TGTGCCAGCAGTGAATCGAGATTGAGGACTAGCGGGACATACGAGCAGTACTTC. It codes for CASSESRLRTSGTYEQYF.

The chain couples TRBV15 to TRBJ2-5, with 9 bases aligning to TRBD1. The germline V gene has CDR1 LNHNV and CDR2 YYDKDF (reference sequence). CDR3 length equals 18 residues. After removal of 0 bases from V and 0 bases from J, the junction contained 8 bases not matched to a gene. The CDR3 here is CATSRDRVRQGDQETQYF. The CDR3 DNA reads as TGTGCCACCAGCAGAGATAGGGTGAGACAGGGGGACCAAGAGACCCAGTACTTC.

The rearrangement links TRBV9 to TRBJ2-2; no clear D. CDR3 length: 16 residues. CDR1 is SGDLS, CDR2 YYNGEE, per germline. V was shortened by 0 bases and J by 0 bases, with 9 bases between the two germline ends. CDR3 loop: CASSVGVATNTGELFF. The CDR3, as DNA: TGTGCCAGCAGCGTAGGCGTAGCCACGAACACCGGGGAGCTGTTTTTT.

CDR3 DNA: TGCGCCAGCAGCCCCAGCCAGACAGAAGCGAACGAGCAGTACTTC. Its protein is CASSPSQTEANEQYF. The chain carries TRBV4-1 and TRBJ2-7; D is possibly TRBD1 (5 bases). CDR3 size: 15 residues. Germline-derived CDR1 and CDR2 are MGHRA and YSYEKL. Trimming removed 4 bases at V and 5 bases at J, with 18 bases between.

The CDR3 sequence is CASSLAGGAGDEQFF. The CDR3 DNA reads TGTGCCAGCAGCTTAGCAGGGGGCGCAGGAGATGAGCAGTTCTTC. The gene calls are TRBV7-6 and TRBJ2-1, with 7 bases lining up with TRBD1. Germline-derived CDR1 and CDR2 are SGHVS and FNYEAQ. The CDR3 has 15 residues. V lost 0 bases to trimming and J lost 8 bases; unmatched junction nucleotides: 7.

This clone was counted a few times. This sequence joins TRBV28 and TRBJ1-2; possible D gene TRBD1, 5 bases. The CDR3 runs to 13 residues. The ends were cut back, 4 bases at V and 8 bases at J, with 14 bases in the middle. In germline, CDR1 is MDHEN, CDR2 SYDVKM. The DNA for the CDR3 is TGTGCCAGCAGTTCGGGACTCCGAGGGGGCTACACCTTC. Translated: CASSSGLRGGYTF.

Only one count was recorded for this clone. The rearrangement links TRBV6-5 to TRBJ2-7; 8 bases are a match to TRBD1. The CDR3 has 15 amino acids. CDR1 and CDR2 from the germline V gene are MNHEY and SVGAGI. J lost 2 bases, V lost 2 bases, and 5 bases had no gene match. The CDR3 spells CASSYPGQGAYEQYF. CDR3 sequence (DNA): TGTGCCAGCAGTTACCCCGGACAGGGAGCCTACGAGCAGTACTTC.

The rearrangement uses TRBV15 and TRBJ1-1; 11 nucleotides match TRBD1. The CDR3 has 14 residues. Germline lookup yields CDR1 LNHNV and CDR2 YYDKDF (reference sequence). Trimming took 8 bases from V and 1 from J; bases not matched to a gene: 3. DNA of the CDR3: TGTGCCACCCGGGACAGGGGGACGAACACTGAAGCTTTCTTT. Translation gives CATRDRGTNTEAFF.

As DNA, the CDR3 is TGTGCCAGCAGTTTCGAATGGAGCGGGAGGGCTGTATACGAGCAGTACTTC. Translated: CASSFEWSGRAVYEQYF. The V and J genes are TRBV27 and TRBJ2-7; 10 bases are a match to TRBD2. The trim removed 3 bases at V and 4 bases at J, leaving 12 bases unmatched. The CDR3 length is 17 residues. CDR1 is MNHEY, CDR2 SMNVEV, per germline (reference sequence).

As to this clone: The sample holds other DNA sequences that translate to the same CDR3. This chain joins TRBV28 and TRBJ1-5; tentatively, D is TRBD1 (5 bases). Germline assignment: CDR1 MDHEN and CDR2 SYDVKM. V was trimmed by 5 bases and J by 1 base, leaving 6 bases between them. The CDR3 length is 13 residues. CDR3 nucleotides: TGTGCCAGCAGTCAGGGAAGCAATCAGCCCCAGCATTTT. It specifies CASSQGSNQPQHF.

A note on this clone: Other nucleotide sequences from this sample produce the same CDR3. J is TRBJ2-6 and V is TRBV27; D is ambiguous. Between the trimmed V and J ends, which lost 1 base and 1 base, there was a span of 8 bases. CDR3 length: 16 amino acids. From germline, CDR1 is MNHEY and CDR2 SMNVEV (reference sequence). CDR3 in DNA: TGTGCCAGCAGTTTATGGGCGAGATCTGGGGCCAACGTCCTGACTTTC. Its protein product is CASSLWARSGANVLTF.

V usage is TRBV6-6 and J usage is TRBJ2-7, with TRBD2 matching over 8 bases. In germline, CDR1 is MNHNY, CDR2 SVGAGI (reference sequence). V lost 0 bases and J lost 3; bases outside the gene matches: 7. This CDR3 region has 16 residues. CDR3 residues: CASSYSMSGSFYEQYF. As DNA, the CDR3 is TGTGCCAGCAGTTACTCCATGAGCGGGAGTTTCTACGAGCAGTACTTC.